This T cell receptor beta chain is from a study of cytomegalovirus exposure and HLA in healthy donors. Vbeta (60) and Jbeta (13) primers were used in the PCR. Only in-frame clones appear in the TCRdb table, and some are missing; sequencing was by immunoSEQ multiplex PCR. The table shows 150,000 to 200,000 clones, with roughly 80% occurring only once. Trimming at V came to 1 base and at J to 6 bases, leaving 4 bases not matched to a gene. CDR3 length: 14 amino acids. CDR1 and CDR2 from the germline V gene are LNHDA and SQIVND (reference sequence). This chain uses TRBV19 with TRBJ2-3; 7 nucleotides agree with TRBD1. The sample was PBMCs. The sequence was obtained from a boy between 2 and 10 years old in good health and CMV-seronegative. Here the CDR3 reads CASSIVSRGDTQYF. The CDR3 region has the DNA TGTGCCAGTAGTATAGTTTCCAGGGGGGATACGCAGTATTTT.